This record looks at one T cell receptor beta chain sequence and its context. The data were obtained in a study of blood T cell repertoires in COVID-19. The overall study: Some COVID-19 samples were acute and others convalescent; all came from the United States, Italy and Spain.

Sequencing was performed with immunoSEQ multiplex PCR; in TCRdb, only in-frame clones are kept and a portion is missing. Of 200,000 to 300,000 clones listed, around 85% are singletons. The germline V gene has CDR1 MNHEY and CDR2 SVGAGI. The CDR3 contains 14 residues. V lost 4 bases and J lost 4, with 11 bases in between. Sample: peripheral blood. V is TRBV6-5 and J is TRBJ1-5, with D unresolved. The clonotype was recovered from an elderly man with acute or convalescent COVID-19. CDR3 sequence: CASSSPSGNQPQHF. DNA for the CDR3: TGTGCCAGCAGTTCCCCTTCGGGTAATCAGCCCCAGCATTTT.